What follows describes a single TCR beta chain. In the source study's methods: Scientists estimated how many nucleated cells there were by amplifying reference gene primers. TCRdb keeps only in-frame clones here, not all; method: immunoSEQ multiplex PCR. Clone size and the V and J calls come from that table; the DNA yielded D and trimming. The profile shows more than 100,000 clones, around 90% of them singletons. This entry comes from a study of blood T cell repertoires in COVID-19. Overall study context: The United States, Italy and Spain provided the acute and convalescent COVID-19 samples. Sources were T cells, B-cell-depleted T cells, or PBMCs; the material itself was cDNA or gDNA.

The CDR3 sequence is 15 residues long. Looked up from germline, CDR1 is MDHEN and CDR2 is SYDVKM. Trimming pared 3 bases from V and 7 bases from J, leaving 16 bases between. The TCR comes from a woman aged 45-65 years with active or convalescent COVID-19. What was sequenced was peripheral blood. The V and J genes are TRBV28 and TRBJ2-1; possibly TRBD2 for D (5 bases). For the CDR3, the DNA is TGTGCCAGCAGTTTTCGCCTAGCAGAGGTAAATGAGCAGTTCTTC. Its translation: CASSFRLAEVNEQFF.